A selection of T cell receptor beta chains follows, all from one sample in a study of shared clonotypes between healthy human individuals. Profiling relied on immunoSEQ multiplex PCR, and the TCRdb table lists in-frame clones only, not all of them. This table holds roughly 1 million clones, roughly 75% found once. Sequencing was done on a sample of memory CD4+ T cells sorted from blood. All receptors derive from a man aged 18 to 30 in good health. The CDR3 runs from the conserved cysteine through the conserved F or W. A D gene is named only where the DNA matches it firmly. Not every row has a clone size; where given, it reads once, few, many or a size class.

. TRBD1 TRBJ1-1 TRBV5-1 17 CASSLTTGAGTGVIAFF TGCGCCAGCAGCTTGACTACCGGGGCGGGGACAGGGGTGATCGCTTTCTTT
. . TRBJ2-1 TRBV19 15 CASTIEGTVYNEQFF TGTGCCAGTACCATTGAGGGGACGGTATACAATGAGCAGTTCTTC
. TRBD1 TRBJ1-1 TRBV19 15 CASSKGQVGGTEAFF TGTGCCAGTAGCAAAGGACAGGTTGGCGGCACTGAAGCTTTCTTT
. . TRBJ1-1 TRBV7-8 15 CASSLEWTGNTEAFF TGTGCCAGCAGCTTAGAATGGACGGGGAACACTGAAGCTTTCTTT
. . TRBJ1-1 TRBV19 13 CASKDTPNTEAFF TGTGCCAGTAAGGACACGCCGAACACTGAAGCTTTCTTT
once TRBD1 TRBJ2-3 TRBV28 15 CASSLRQGAADTQYF TGTGCCAGCAGTCTACGACAGGGGGCCGCAGATACGCAGTATTTT
few . TRBJ2-5 TRBV7-2 15 CASSLDRGAQETQYF TGTGCCAGCAGCTTAGATCGCGGGGCCCAAGAGACCCAGTACTTC
. . TRBJ2-7 TRBV19 16 CASSASQGTHSYEQYF TGTGCCAGTAGCGCCTCCCAGGGTACCCACTCCTACGAGCAGTACTTC
. TRBD1 TRBJ1-2 TRBV6-5 12 CASFRGDYGYTF TGTGCCAGCTTCAGGGGGGACTATGGCTACACCTTC
once TRBD2 TRBJ2-7 TRBV5-4 18 CASSFGQEGGSGGYEQYF TGTGCCAGCAGCTTTGGGCAGGAGGGCGGGAGTGGGGGCTACGAGCAGTACTTC
. TRBD1 TRBJ2-2 TRBV19 15 CASTAGQGYTGELFF TGTGCCAGTACCGCGGGACAGGGTTACACCGGGGAGCTGTTTTTT
. . TRBJ1-5 TRBV7-2 15 CASSFRGVSNQPQHF TGTGCCAGCAGCTTTAGGGGAGTTAGCAATCAGCCCCAGCATTTT
once . TRBJ1-2 TRBV28 12 CASSLQGYGYTF TGTGCCAGCAGTCTACAGGGTTATGGCTACACCTTC
. . TRBJ1-2 TRBV7-2 15 CASRPGAEANYGYTF TGTGCCAGCAGGCCAGGGGCCGAAGCTAACTATGGCTACACCTTC
once TRBD2 TRBJ2-1 TRBV30 16 CAWSAGIAGGKSEQFF TGTGCCTGGAGTGCAGGGATAGCGGGAGGAAAGAGTGAGCAGTTCTTC
. . TRBJ2-5 TRBV7-6 11 CASTPEGTQYF TGTGCCAGCACCCCAGAGGGGACCCAGTACTTC
. . TRBJ2-7 TRBV25-1 17 CASSGITGKRGRYEQYF TGTGCCAGCAGTGGAATAACCGGCAAACGGGGACGCTACGAGCAGTACTTC
few . TRBJ2-7 TRBV27 14 CASSFSGWRGEQYF TGTGCCAGCAGTTTTTCAGGGTGGAGAGGCGAGCAGTACTTC
. TRBD1 TRBJ2-1 TRBV27 13 CASKGTGSNEQFF TGTGCCAGCAAAGGGACAGGGTCGAATGAGCAGTTCTTC
. . TRBJ1-2 TRBV20-1 11 CSASPGVGYTF TGCAGTGCTAGCCCTGGGGTCGGCTACACCTTC
. TRBD1 TRBJ2-5 TRBV29-1 12 CSADRGAETQYF TGCAGCGCTGACAGGGGTGCAGAGACCCAGTACTTC
. . TRBJ1-2 TRBV28 15 CASRKQGGESYGYTF TGTGCCAGCAGAAAACAGGGAGGGGAAAGCTATGGCTACACCTTC
. . TRBJ1-1 TRBV15 12 CATSRDDTEAFF TGTGCCACCAGCAGAGATGACACTGAAGCTTTCTTT
once . TRBJ1-1 TRBV6-5 14 CASSYSDLNTEAFF TGTGCCAGCAGTTACTCAGACCTGAACACTGAAGCTTTCTTT
. . TRBJ1-5 TRBV27 15 CASSLSTTGNQPQHF TGTGCCAGCAGTTTATCGACGACAGGTAATCAGCCCCAGCATTTT
. . TRBJ2-3 TRBV29-1 13 CNPGPDSTDTQYF TGCAACCCAGGACCGGACTCCACAGATACGCAGTATTTT
. . TRBJ1-2 TRBV5-8 12 CASKNRVYGYTF TGTGCCAGCAAGAACAGGGTCTATGGCTACACCTTC
once . TRBJ1-6 TRBV6-4 14 CASSKDSFNSPLHF TGTGCCAGCAGCAAGGACAGCTTCAATTCACCCCTCCACTTT
. . TRBJ2-2 TRBV10-2 13 CASRRGVAGELFF TGCGCCAGCAGGAGAGGGGTCGCCGGGGAGCTGTTTTTT
once . TRBJ1-5 TRBV11-2 14 CASSLAENVGPQHF TGTGCCAGCAGCTTAGCCGAAAACGTGGGGCCCCAGCATTTT
. TRBD2 TRBJ2-7 TRBV7-2 14 CASRRTSGTHEQYF TGTGCCAGCAGACGGACTAGCGGGACCCACGAGCAGTACTTC
. . TRBJ1-2 TRBV6-1 13 CASSVGSWYGYTF TGTGCCAGCAGTGTCGGGTCTTGGTATGGCTACACCTTC
. . TRBJ2-5 TRBV5-4 15 CASSLVSGTGETQYF TGTGCCAGCAGCTTGGTATCCGGGACGGGGGAGACCCAGTACTTC
few . TRBJ2-3 TRBV5-1 14 CASSPMDRGDTQYF TGCGCCAGCAGCCCGATGGACAGAGGAGATACGCAGTATTTT
few . TRBJ2-5 TRBV5-1 16 CASSSNRGQGQETQYF TGCGCCAGCAGCTCCAATCGGGGTCAGGGGCAAGAGACCCAGTACTTC
. TRBD1 TRBJ1-6 TRBV2 13 CATGQGHDSPLHF TGTGCCACGGGACAGGGTCATGATTCACCCCTCCACTTT
. TRBD2 TRBJ2-7 TRBV11-2 16 CASSSGTSFGYYEQYF TGTGCCAGCAGCTCCGGGACTAGTTTCGGCTACTACGAGCAGTACTTC
. . TRBJ2-3 TRBV18 16 CASSPPYLRGTDTQYF TGTGCCAGCTCACCACCGTACTTGCGGGGCACAGATACGCAGTATTTT
. TRBD1 TRBJ2-7 TRBV30 13 CAWSAGGSHEQYF TGTGCCTGGAGCGCAGGGGGATCTCACGAGCAGTACTTC
. . TRBJ2-7 TRBV18 14 CASSPPTGVHEQYF TGTGCCAGCTCACCACCGACCGGGGTTCACGAGCAGTACTTC
. . TRBJ2-4 TRBV5-6 13 CASSLDRGNIQYF TGTGCCAGCAGCTTGGATAGGGGAAACATTCAGTACTTC
few . TRBJ1-5 TRBV15 15 CATSAGSRDGQPQHF TGTGCCACCAGCGCGGGTAGCAGGGATGGACAGCCCCAGCATTTT
. . TRBJ1-2 TRBV5-1 13 CASSLEAAYGYTF TGCGCCAGCAGCTTGGAGGCGGCATATGGCTACACCTTC
. . TRBJ2-1 TRBV12-1 12 CASSLACLLQFF TGTGCCAGCAGCCTTGCGTGCCTACTCCAGTTCTTC
. . TRBJ2-2 TRBV5-1 16 CASSLESSSGTGELFF TGCGCCAGCAGCTTGGAGAGCTCTTCGGGCACCGGGGAGCTGTTTTTT